This TCR beta chain was sequenced during a study of T cell changes during pregnancy in multiple sclerosis. Only in-frame clones appear in the TCRdb table, and some are missing; sequencing was by immunoSEQ multiplex PCR. The table shows 85,000 to 130,000 clones, with less than 95% occurring only once. Germline CDR1 KGHSH, CDR2 LQKENI. The V end was cut by 2 bases, the J end by 12 bases, with 17 bases between. The CDR3 loop spans 13 amino acids. This TCR came from a female donor with multiple sclerosis, enrolled in a pregnancy study. The sample in question was peripheral blood, obtained before pregnancy. V usage is TRBV18 and J usage is TRBJ2-7; tentative D call: TRBD2 (5 bases). The CDR3 DNA reads as TGTGCCAGCTCACCAGACGGGATGGCGGGTCTGTACTTC. Its protein is CASSPDGMAGLYF.